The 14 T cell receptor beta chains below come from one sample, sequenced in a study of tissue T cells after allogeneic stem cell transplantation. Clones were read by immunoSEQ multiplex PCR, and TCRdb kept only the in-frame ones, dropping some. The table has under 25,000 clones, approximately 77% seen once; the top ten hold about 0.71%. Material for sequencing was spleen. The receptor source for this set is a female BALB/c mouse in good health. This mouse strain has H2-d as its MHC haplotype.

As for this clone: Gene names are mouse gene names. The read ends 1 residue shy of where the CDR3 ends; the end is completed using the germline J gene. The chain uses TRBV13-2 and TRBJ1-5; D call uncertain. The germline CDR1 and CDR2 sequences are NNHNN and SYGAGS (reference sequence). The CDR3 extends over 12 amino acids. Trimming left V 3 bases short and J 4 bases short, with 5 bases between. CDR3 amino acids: CASGATNQAPLF. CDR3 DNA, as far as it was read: TGTGCCAGCGGTGCCACAAACCAGGCTCCGCTT.

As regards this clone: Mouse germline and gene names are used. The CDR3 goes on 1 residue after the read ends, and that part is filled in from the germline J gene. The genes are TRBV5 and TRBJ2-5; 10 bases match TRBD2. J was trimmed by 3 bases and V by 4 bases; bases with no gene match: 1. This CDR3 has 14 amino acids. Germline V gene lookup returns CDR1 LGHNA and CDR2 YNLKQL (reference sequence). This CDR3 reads CASSPGLGQDTQYF. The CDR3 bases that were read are TGTGCCAGCAGCCCGGGACTGGGGCAAGACACCCAGTAC.

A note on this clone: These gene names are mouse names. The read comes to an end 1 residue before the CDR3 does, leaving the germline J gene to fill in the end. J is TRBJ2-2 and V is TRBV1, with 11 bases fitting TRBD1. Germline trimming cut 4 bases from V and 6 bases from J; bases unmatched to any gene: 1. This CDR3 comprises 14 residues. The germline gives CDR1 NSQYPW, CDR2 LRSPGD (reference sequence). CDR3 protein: CTCSGGQGAGQLYF. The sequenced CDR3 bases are TGCACCTGCAGTGGGGGACAGGGGGCCGGGCAGCTCTAC.

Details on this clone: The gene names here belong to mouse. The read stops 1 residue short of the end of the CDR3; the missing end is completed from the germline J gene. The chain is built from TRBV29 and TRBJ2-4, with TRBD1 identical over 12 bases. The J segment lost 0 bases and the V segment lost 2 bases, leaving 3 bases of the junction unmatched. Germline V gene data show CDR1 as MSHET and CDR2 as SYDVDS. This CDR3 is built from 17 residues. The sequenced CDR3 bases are TGTGCTAGCAGTTTAGGGGACAGGGGGCTTAGTCAAAACACCTTGTAC. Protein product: CASSLGDRGLSQNTLY. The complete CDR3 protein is CASSLGDRGLSQNTLYF.

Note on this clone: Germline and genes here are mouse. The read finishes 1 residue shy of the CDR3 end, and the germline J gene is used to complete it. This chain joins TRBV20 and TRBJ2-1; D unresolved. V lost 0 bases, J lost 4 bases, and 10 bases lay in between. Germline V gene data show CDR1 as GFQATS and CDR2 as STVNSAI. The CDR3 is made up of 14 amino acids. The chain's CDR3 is CGAREWAGYAEQFF. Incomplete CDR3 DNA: TGTGGTGCTAGGGAATGGGCGGGGTATGCTGAGCAGTTC.

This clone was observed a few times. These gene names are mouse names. The part of the CDR3 DNA that was read is TGTGCCAGCGGTGGGGGATCTGAACAGTAC. As protein: CASGGGSEQY. The whole CDR3 region reads CASGGGSEQYF. The V gene is TRBV13-2, the J gene TRBJ2-7; D is unresolved. The read terminates 1 residue before the CDR3 end, so the remaining end is supplied by the germline J gene. The CDR3 totals 11 residues. The germline V gene has CDR1 NNHNN and CDR2 SYGAGS (reference sequence). Deletions cut 3 bases from V and 6 bases from J, with 7 bases between.

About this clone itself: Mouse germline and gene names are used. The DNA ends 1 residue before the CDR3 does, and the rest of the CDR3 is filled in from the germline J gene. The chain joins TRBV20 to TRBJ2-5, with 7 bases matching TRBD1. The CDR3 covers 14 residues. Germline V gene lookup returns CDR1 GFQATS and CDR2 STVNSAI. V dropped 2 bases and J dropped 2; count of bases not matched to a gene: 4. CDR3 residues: CGARRRQGQDTQYF. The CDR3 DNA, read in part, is TGTGGTGCTAGGAGGCGACAGGGCCAAGACACCCAGTAC. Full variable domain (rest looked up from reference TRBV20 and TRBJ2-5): GALVYQYPRRTICKSGTSMRMECQAVGFQATSVAWYRQSPQKTFELIALSTVNSAIKYEQNFTQEKFPISHPNLSFSSMTVLNAYLEDRGLYLCGARRRQGQDTQYFGPGTRLLVL.

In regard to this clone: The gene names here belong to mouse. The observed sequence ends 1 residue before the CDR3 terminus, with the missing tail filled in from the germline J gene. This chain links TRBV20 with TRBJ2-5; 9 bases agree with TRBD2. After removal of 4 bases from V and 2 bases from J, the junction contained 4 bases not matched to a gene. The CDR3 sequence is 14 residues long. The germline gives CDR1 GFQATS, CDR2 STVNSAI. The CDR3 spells CGAKLGGGQDTQYF. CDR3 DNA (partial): TGTGGTGCTAAACTGGGGGGAGGCCAAGACACCCAGTAC.

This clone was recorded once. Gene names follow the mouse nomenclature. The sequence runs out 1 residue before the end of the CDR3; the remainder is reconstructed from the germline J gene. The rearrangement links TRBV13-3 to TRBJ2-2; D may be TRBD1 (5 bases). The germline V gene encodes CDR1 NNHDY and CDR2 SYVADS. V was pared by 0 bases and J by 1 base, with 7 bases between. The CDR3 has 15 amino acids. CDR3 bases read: TGTGCCAGCAGTGATGCGACAGAAAACACCGGGCAGCTCTAC. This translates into CASSDATENTGQLY. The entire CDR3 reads CASSDATENTGQLYF.

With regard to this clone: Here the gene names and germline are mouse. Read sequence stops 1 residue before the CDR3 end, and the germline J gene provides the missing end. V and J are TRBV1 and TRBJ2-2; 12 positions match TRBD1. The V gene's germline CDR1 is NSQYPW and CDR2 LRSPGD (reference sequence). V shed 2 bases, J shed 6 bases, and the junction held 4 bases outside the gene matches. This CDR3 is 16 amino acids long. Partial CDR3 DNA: TGCACCTGCAGTGCATCCGGGACAGGGGGCCCCGGGCAGCTCTAC. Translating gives CTCSASGTGGPGQLY. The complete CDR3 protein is CTCSASGTGGPGQLYF.

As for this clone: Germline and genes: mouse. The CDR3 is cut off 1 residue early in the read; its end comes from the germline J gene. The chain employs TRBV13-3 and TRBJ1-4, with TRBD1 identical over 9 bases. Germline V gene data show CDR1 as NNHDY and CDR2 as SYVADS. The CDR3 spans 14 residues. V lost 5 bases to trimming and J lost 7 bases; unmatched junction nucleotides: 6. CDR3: CASRPGQGVERLFF. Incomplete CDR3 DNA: TGTGCCAGCAGACCGGGACAGGGAGTCGAAAGATTATTT.

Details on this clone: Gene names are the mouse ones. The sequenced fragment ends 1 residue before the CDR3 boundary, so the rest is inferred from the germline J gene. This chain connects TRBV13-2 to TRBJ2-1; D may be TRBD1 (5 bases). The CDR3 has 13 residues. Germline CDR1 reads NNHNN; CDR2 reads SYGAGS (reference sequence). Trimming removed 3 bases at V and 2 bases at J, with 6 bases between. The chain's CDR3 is CASGARDYAEQFF. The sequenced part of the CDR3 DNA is TGTGCCAGCGGTGCCAGGGACTATGCTGAGCAGTTC.

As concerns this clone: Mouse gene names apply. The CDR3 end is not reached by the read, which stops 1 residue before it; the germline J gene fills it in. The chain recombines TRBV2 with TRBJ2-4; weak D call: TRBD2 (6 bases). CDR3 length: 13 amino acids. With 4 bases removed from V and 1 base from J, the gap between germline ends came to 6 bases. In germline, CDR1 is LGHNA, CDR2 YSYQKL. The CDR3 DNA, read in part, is TGTGCCAGCAGCCTGGGGGGTCAAAACACCTTGTAC. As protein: CASSLGGQNTLY. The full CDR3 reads CASSLGGQNTLYF.

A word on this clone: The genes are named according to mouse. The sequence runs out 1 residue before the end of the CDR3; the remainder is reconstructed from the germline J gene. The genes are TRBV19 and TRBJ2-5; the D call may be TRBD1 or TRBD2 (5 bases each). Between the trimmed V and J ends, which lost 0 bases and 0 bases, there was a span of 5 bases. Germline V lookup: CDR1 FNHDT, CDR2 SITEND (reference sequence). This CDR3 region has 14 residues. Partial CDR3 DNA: TGTGCCAGCAGTATAGGGGACAACCAAGACACCCAGTAC. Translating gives CASSIGDNQDTQY. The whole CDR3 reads CASSIGDNQDTQYF. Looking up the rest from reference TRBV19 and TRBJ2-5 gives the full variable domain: GGIITQTPKFLIGQEGQKLTLKCQQNFNHDTMYWYRQDSGKGLRLIYYSITENDLQKGDLSEGYDASREKKSSFSLTVTSAQKNEMAVFLCASSIGDNQDTQYFGPGTRLLVL.